Listed below are T cell receptor beta chains from one sample, sequenced in a study of T cell responses to AZD1222 COVID-19 vaccine. The repertoire was sequenced with immunoSEQ multiplex PCR; TCRdb's copy has only in-frame clones and lacks some. The sample shows roughly 110,000 clones, around 92% of them seen only once. This sample comprised peripheral blood, obtained 28 days after the second AZD1222 dose. These receptors were taken from an adult who received the AZD1222 COVID-19 vaccine. Each CDR3 is given with its conserved first and last residue. The order of the fields is clone size, D gene, J gene, V gene, CDR3 protein, CDR3 DNA. The D gene is left open where the match is weak. Clone sizes are given selectively: once, few, many, or a class where the clone is expanded.

. | TRBD1 | TRBJ1-1 | TRBV6-1 | CASSEAGQGGAFF | TGTGCCAGCAGTGAAGCTGGGCAGGGGGGAGCTTTCTTT
. | . | TRBJ2-2 | TRBV6-5 | CASSYSSASEGELFF | TGTGCCAGCAGTTACTCGAGTGCCAGCGAGGGGGAGCTGTTTTTT
. | TRBD1 | TRBJ2-3 | TRBV27 | CASSYRGTGADTQYF | TGTGCCAGCAGTTATAGGGGGACAGGGGCAGATACGCAGTATTTT
once | . | TRBJ2-3 | TRBV6-6 | CASSPRDLSPVTDTQYF | TGTGCCAGCAGTCCCCGGGACTTGTCTCCGGTGACAGATACGCAGTATTTT
. | TRBD2 | TRBJ2-5 | TRBV6-6 | CASTQTSGSFETQYF | TGTGCCAGCACCCAGACTAGCGGGAGTTTCGAGACCCAGTACTTC
. | . | TRBJ1-4 | TRBV5-1 | CASSFSSTNEKLFF | TGCGCCAGCAGCTTCTCCAGTACTAATGAAAAACTGTTTTTT
. | . | TRBJ1-4 | TRBV29-1 | CSVPTSSLPEKLFF | TGCAGCGTACCGACCTCCTCTCTCCCCGAAAAACTGTTTTTT
. | . | TRBJ1-2 | TRBV20-1 | CSAKGEGGYTF | TGCAGCGCCAAGGGGGAGGGTGGCTACACCTTC
. | TRBD2 | TRBJ2-3 | TRBV7-6 | CASSLAGGRTDTQYF | TGTGCCAGCAGCCTAGCGGGAGGGCGCACAGATACGCAGTATTTT
. | . | TRBJ2-7 | TRBV12-3/TRBV12-4 | CASTSDSSYEQYF | TGTGCCAGCACCTCGGACAGTAGCTACGAGCAGTACTTC
. | . | TRBJ2-7 | TRBV18 | CASSPPGPSYEQYF | TGTGCCAGCTCACCCCCGGGACCGTCATACGAGCAGTACTTC
. | . | TRBJ1-4 | TRBV18 | CASSPPNQPSNEKLFF | TGTGCCAGCTCACCCCCGAACCAGCCTTCTAATGAAAAACTGTTTTTT
. | . | TRBJ2-7 | TRBV7-9 | CASSLETGHGVEQYF | TGTGCCAGCAGCTTAGAGACTGGACACGGTGTAGAGCAGTACTTC
. | TRBD2 | TRBJ2-4 | TRBV5-5 | CASSLSGSFQNIQYF | TGTGCCAGCAGCTTGAGCGGGAGCTTCCAAAACATTCAGTACTTC
. | . | TRBJ2-4 | TRBV5-6 | CASSRIADLAKNIQYF | TGTGCCAGCAGCCGCATAGCGGATCTAGCCAAAAACATTCAGTACTTC
. | . | TRBJ1-5 | TRBV5-1 | CASSLEGVNSNQPQHF | TGCGCCAGCAGCTTGGAAGGAGTTAATAGCAATCAGCCCCAGCATTTT
. | . | TRBJ1-6 | TRBV6-1 | CASSESAAYNSPLHF | TGTGCCAGCAGTGAATCGGCGGCCTATAATTCACCCCTCCACTTT
. | . | TRBJ2-7 | TRBV27 | CASSPGTGVHEQYF | TGTGCCAGCAGTCCCGGGACGGGGGTCCACGAGCAGTACTTC
. | . | TRBJ1-1 | TRBV4-1 | CASSQDGRGRIKGIGWTEAFF | TGCGCCAGCAGCCAAGATGGGCGGGGGCGCATCAAGGGAATTGGCTGGACTGAAGCTTTCTTT
. | . | TRBJ1-1 | TRBV6-2/TRBV6-3 | CASSYSRGQGHLNTEAFF | TGTGCCAGCAGTTACTCTCGTGGCCAAGGCCACCTGAACACTGAAGCTTTCTTT
. | . | TRBJ2-4 | TRBV7-2 | CASSSSHGNIQYF | TGTGCCAGCAGCTCTTCCCACGGAAACATTCAGTACTTC
. | . | TRBJ1-5 | TRBV21-1 | CASSKEGGQVSNQPQHF | TGTGCCAGCAGCAAAGAGGGGGGACAGGTGAGCAATCAGCCCCAGCATTTT
. | . | TRBJ1-5 | TRBV6-1 | CASSVIRQYSNQPQHF | TGTGCCAGCAGTGTGATTAGACAGTATAGCAATCAGCCCCAGCATTTT
. | . | TRBJ2-2 | TRBV7-9 | CASTEGANTGELFF | TGTGCCAGCACGGAGGGGGCCAACACCGGGGAGCTGTTTTTT
. | . | TRBJ2-3 | TRBV5-6 | CASSFLGTATDTQYF | TGTGCCAGCAGCTTCCTTGGGACTGCCACAGATACGCAGTATTTT
. | . | TRBJ2-3 | TRBV19 | CASESTGTDTQYF | TGTGCCAGTGAGTCAACGGGCACAGATACGCAGTATTTT
. | . | TRBJ1-1 | TRBV5-1 | CASSFQSDTEAFF | TGCGCCAGCAGCTTTCAAAGCGACACTGAAGCTTTCTTT
. | . | TRBJ1-2 | TRBV27 | CASSLTGTFYGYTF | TGTGCCAGCAGCCTCACCGGGACCTTCTATGGCTACACCTTC
. | . | TRBJ2-6 | TRBV7-6 | CASSFRAAGGANVLTF | TGTGCCAGCAGTTTTAGGGCCGCCGGAGGGGCCAACGTCCTGACTTTC
. | TRBD1 | TRBJ1-2 | TRBV3-1/TRBV3-2 | CASSLGQGDYGYTF | TGTGCCAGCAGCCTGGGACAGGGGGACTATGGCTACACCTTC
. | TRBD1 | TRBJ2-7 | TRBV3-1/TRBV3-2 | CASSQGYYGQGAYEQYF | TGTGCCAGCAGCCAGGGATATTACGGACAGGGGGCCTACGAGCAGTACTTC
. | TRBD2 | TRBJ2-2 | TRBV5-1 | CASSLGLAGRYRELFF | TGCGCCAGCAGCCTAGGACTAGCGGGGAGGTATAGGGAGCTGTTTTTT
once | . | TRBJ1-5 | TRBV6-1 | CASSAGTLTGNQPQHF | TGTGCCAGCAGTGCGGGGACACTAACAGGCAATCAGCCCCAGCATTTT
. | TRBD2 | TRBJ2-3 | TRBV3-1/TRBV3-2 | CASSQGRTSIWADTQYF | TGTGCCAGCAGCCAAGGGAGGACTAGTATCTGGGCAGATACGCAGTATTTT
. | . | TRBJ2-7 | TRBV30 | CAWSVWGSYEQYF | TGTGCCTGGAGTGTATGGGGTTCCTACGAGCAGTACTTC
. | . | TRBJ2-1 | TRBV2 | CASSESGLRQNEQFF | TGTGCCAGCAGTGAAAGCGGTCTTAGGCAAAATGAGCAGTTCTTC
. | . | TRBJ1-4 | TRBV28 | CASSPHSATNEKLFF | TGTGCCAGCAGTCCCCACTCTGCAACTAATGAAAAACTGTTTTTT
. | . | TRBJ1-5 | TRBV4-1 | CASSQDQGYSNQPQHF | TGCGCCAGCAGCCAAGATCAAGGGTATAGCAATCAGCCCCAGCATTTT
. | . | TRBJ1-5 | TRBV5-1 | CASSLGTGNQPQHF | TGCGCCAGCAGCTTGGGGACGGGCAATCAGCCCCAGCATTTT
. | . | TRBJ2-2 | TRBV11-2 | CASSLDSGFGGELFF | TGTGCCAGCAGCTTAGATTCAGGGTTCGGCGGGGAGCTGTTTTTT
. | . | TRBJ2-7 | TRBV27 | CASGARRYEQYF | TGTGCCAGCGGAGCGCGGCGCTACGAGCAGTACTTC
. | . | TRBJ2-7 | TRBV5-1 | CASSLAPNEQYF | TGCGCCAGCAGCTTGGCCCCAAACGAGCAGTACTTC
. | . | TRBJ2-3 | TRBV30 | CAWSMRDGSDTQYF | TGTGCCTGGAGTATGCGGGATGGATCAGATACGCAGTATTTT
. | TRBD1 | TRBJ2-3 | TRBV12-5 | CASGMDRARDTQYF | TGTGCTAGTGGGATGGACAGGGCCAGGGATACGCAGTATTTT
. | . | TRBJ2-3 | TRBV19 | CASSSSSHRDTQYF | TGTGCCAGTAGTTCCTCATCGCATAGAGATACGCAGTATTTT
. | . | TRBJ2-7 | TRBV29-1 | CSVEDRDGYEQYF | TGCAGCGTTGAAGACCGGGACGGGTACGAGCAGTACTTC
. | TRBD2 | TRBJ2-7 | TRBV4-3 | CASSQDTSGIREQYF | TGCGCCAGCAGCCAAGATACTAGCGGGATTCGGGAGCAGTACTTC
. | TRBD2 | TRBJ2-3 | TRBV2 | CASSEWRGGRDTQYF | TGTGCCAGCAGTGAATGGCGGGGGGGCCGGGATACGCAGTATTTT
. | TRBD1 | TRBJ1-4 | TRBV28 | CASSSGTVKEKLFF | TGTGCCAGCAGTTCCGGGACAGTTAAAGAAAAACTGTTTTTT
. | . | TRBJ1-1 | TRBV18 | CASSPRETEAFF | TGTGCCAGCTCACCTCGAGAGACTGAAGCTTTCTTT
. | TRBD1 | TRBJ1-1 | TRBV18 | CASSPVPGTGEMHTEAFF | TGTGCCAGCTCACCTGTCCCCGGGACAGGGGAAATGCACACTGAAGCTTTCTTT
. | . | TRBJ2-4 | TRBV9 | CASSVDIPGKGIQYF | TGTGCCAGCAGCGTAGATATTCCAGGGAAGGGGATTCAGTACTTC
. | . | TRBJ2-7 | TRBV6-2/TRBV6-3 | CASSYSGDGAYEQYF | TGTGCCAGCAGTTACTCCGGGGACGGAGCCTACGAGCAGTACTTC